This entry describes one T cell receptor (beta chain). Its cognate antigen is unknown. This specimen belongs to a study of blood T cells in healthy people across ages. Whole-study findings and limits: Estimates of total diversity, which came from one million sequenced T cells, were considered to be underestimates. Not knowing donor CMV status may have confounded expanded clonotype changes.

With 5 bases removed from V and 1 base from J, the gap between germline ends came to 17 bases. CDR3 length: 16 amino acids. Primers used in a second PCR of about 6 to 12 cycles were a sample-barcoded 5' primer and a J-beta primer mix. Each cDNA molecule was tagged by a template-switch adaptor with 12 random nucleotides. Each CDR3 protein gets one entry after TCRdb re-called the 5' RACE reads with MiXCR. This sample has hundreds of thousands of distinct CDR3 sequences, with roughly 34% found just once. Total RNA amounts of at least 5 micrograms were extracted per sample. The chain has TRBV12-3 or TRBV12-4 and TRBJ1-1; D unresolved. Specimen: blood. This receptor was identified in a man aged 18-30 years in good health. The DNA for the CDR3 is TGTGCCAGCAGTCCCGATCTGGGTAGAGCGAACACTGAAGCTTTCTTT. This encodes CASSPDLGRANTEAFF.